Listed below are T cell receptor beta chains from one sample, sequenced in a study of blood T cell repertoires in COVID-19. Produced via immunoSEQ multiplex PCR; TCRdb's table is partial and in-frame only. The data contain a few hundred thousand clones, about 82% of them singletons. Sequencing used peripheral blood. These receptors were taken from a woman aged 50 to 60 with acute or convalescent COVID-19. The CDR3 runs from the conserved cysteine through the conserved F or W. A D gene is named only where the DNA matches it firmly.

V gene	D gene	CDR3 protein
TRBV19	NA	CASSKGGETQYF
TRBV29-1	NA	CSVVLANYEQYF
TRBV28	TRBD1	CASREGQDYGYTF
TRBV5-4	TRBD2	CASSGTSLADTQYF
TRBV28	TRBD1	CAGPGTGQETQYF
TRBV5-4	TRBD1	CASSLGQGVYSPLHF
TRBV6-7	NA	CASSSAAAHYEQYF
TRBV19	TRBD1	CASSSRDRDYEQYF
TRBV11-1	TRBD2	CASSYLAGGALPGFF
TRBV28	TRBD1	CASSLSLLRTGEWTGELFF
TRBV6-5	NA	CASRKPRGQQETQYF
TRBV28	NA	CASSSGGKSGYGYTF
TRBV9	TRBD2	CASSVPSSGGSTDTQYF
TRBV5-1	TRBD1	CASSVGQPNTEAFF
TRBV12-2	NA	CASRLAWSLAGDGGEQFF
TRBV9	NA	CASSVSAEASGNTIYF
TRBV18	TRBD1	CASSPGTGEGYTF
TRBV30	NA	CAWSVFRGGNTIYF
TRBV15	TRBD2	CATSSGRVSTDTQYF
TRBV19	TRBD2	CASSRLAGAVVGNTGELFF
TRBV5-1	NA	CASSLVLPGDNEQFF
TRBV3-1/TRBV3-2	TRBD2	CASSPSVAGGQETQYF
TRBV3-1/TRBV3-2	TRBD2	CASTPGLAGETQYF
TRBV29-1	TRBD1	CSGSDRVGEKLFF
TRBV3-1/TRBV3-2	TRBD1	CASSPRTGGDEAFF
TRBV7-9	NA	CASSLGRGNEQYF
TRBV5-6	NA	CASSFPHGSPNTEAFF
TRBV5-1	NA	CASSLARDTSYEQYF
TRBV7-9	TRBD1	CASRPDRGQETQYF
TRBV5-1	TRBD1	CASSIRQGSYNEQFF
TRBV3-1/TRBV3-2	TRBD1	CASSHPWTGEQFF
TRBV15	TRBD2	CATSRGSGGGEQYF
TRBV19	NA	CASREGAEAFF
TRBV5-1	NA	CASSRRERANQETQYF
TRBV4-2	TRBD1	CASSQVGQGAMAGELFF
TRBV6-2/TRBV6-3	NA	CASSGGGGRGYTF
TRBV4-2	NA	CASSQTPGGTNNEQFF
TRBV25-1	NA	CASSENGHNYGYTF
TRBV5-1	NA	CASSLGQHYEQYF
TRBV11-2	TRBD1	CASSLSRTGAYEQYF